Reported below is one T cell receptor beta chain. Antigen: not known. These data originate in a study of T cells expressing NK-cell markers. Overall study context: Source material for TCR beta repertoires consisted of sorted CD3+CD56+NKG2C+, CD3+CD56+NKG2C- and CD3+CD56-NKG2C+ T cells. HCMV seropositivity characterized most of the eight sequenced donors, and seronegativity one. Study observations and caveats: Dominant NKG2C+ clonotypes in over 5 donors made up roughly 1.0-7.5% of CD8+ T cells.

With UMIs, 5'RACE template switching was used to make TCR beta cDNA. TCRdb reanalyzed the 5' RACE reads and collapses them to one entry per CDR3 protein, without DNA. Listed are about 260,000 distinct CDR3 sequences; about 0.39% falls within the top ten. This CDR3 is 14 amino acids long. Per germline, CDR1 SGHDT and CDR2 YYEEEE. This TCR came from a man aged 18 to 29 in good health. The rearrangement joins TRBV5-6 to TRBJ2-5; TCRdb names TRBD1, which stays unverified in the absence of DNA. The material sequenced was blood T cells: a sorted CD56 or NKG2C T cell subset, CD4+ or CD8+ T cells, or bulk PBMC T cells (not recorded which). CDR3 residues: CASSDRGASQTQYF.